A single sample is the source of the 32 T cell receptor beta chains below, sequenced in a study of a mutant IDH1 vaccine in newly diagnosed glioma. Their antigens are not known. Specified time point: week 35, safety follow-up. Each dose of the vaccine consisted of 300 ug of mutant IDH1 20-mer peptide, with topical imiquimod. The method was immunoSEQ multiplex PCR; TCRdb's version includes in-frame clones alone and lacks a portion of them. The repertoire holds 60,000 or so clones, with 80% to 85% as singletons. This specimen consisted of PBMCs, obtained from a glioma patient whose treatment included an IDH1 peptide vaccine. The source is a man aged 25 to 40 with glioma.

V is TRBV15 and J is TRBJ2-7; weak D call: TRBD2 (5 bases). Germline CDR1 LNHNV, CDR2 YYDKDF (reference sequence). CDR3 length: 14 amino acids. The V end lost 3 bases, the J end lost 2 bases, and 11 bases lay between the germline ends. This chain's CDR3 is CATSRDFNTYEQYF. The CDR3 DNA reads TGTGCCACCAGCAGGGACTTCAACACCTACGAGCAGTACTTC.

The rearrangement links TRBV7-9 to TRBJ1-2, with D possibly being TRBD1 (5 bases). CDR3 length: 15 residues. Trimming pared 5 bases from V and 0 bases from J, leaving 13 bases between. Germline CDR1 SEHNR, CDR2 FQNEAQ (reference sequence). The DNA of the CDR3 is TGTGCCAGCAGCGACCATGGGGGTCCTAACTATGGCTACACCTTC. Translating it yields CASSDHGGPNYGYTF.

This rearrangement joins TRBV19 to TRBJ1-5; perhaps TRBD1 as D (6 bases). Trimming removed 3 bases at V and 3 bases at J, with 30 bases between. CDR3 length: 21 residues. Germline CDR1 LNHDA, CDR2 SQIVND (reference sequence). CDR3 sequence reads: CASSIVDSDRALLRTNQPQHF. CDR3 bases: TGTGCCAGTAGTATTGTTGACTCGGACAGAGCCCTTTTGCGGACCAATCAGCCCCAGCATTTT.

The chain couples TRBV2 to TRBJ1-1, with 10 nucleotides matching TRBD1. Germline loops: CDR1 SNHLY, CDR2 FYNNEI. CDR3 length: 15 amino acids. Trimming removed 5 bases from V and 0 bases from J; junction bases left unmatched: 3. CDR3: CASSRQGAVNTEAFF. CDR3 DNA sequence: TGTGCCAGCAGTCGACAGGGGGCAGTGAACACTGAAGCTTTCTTT.

The gene calls are TRBV6-6 and TRBJ1-1; possible D gene TRBD1, 5 bases. Germline assignment: CDR1 MNHNY and CDR2 SVGAGI (reference sequence). The CDR3 sequence is 15 residues long. V lost 5 bases, J lost 8 bases, and 21 bases lay in between. For the CDR3, the DNA is TGTGCCAGCAGTACCAATGGGGACCCCAAAGACGAAGCTTTCTTT. Its translation is CASSTNGDPKDEAFF.

This chain uses TRBV5-1 with TRBJ2-7; no clear D gene. The germline V gene encodes CDR1 SGHRS and CDR2 YFSETQ. Deletions cut 0 bases from V and 1 base from J, with 8 bases between. The CDR3 runs 14 residues. CDR3 loop: CASSLGHLSYEQYF. Here the CDR3 DNA reads TGCGCCAGCAGCTTGGGACACCTGTCCTACGAGCAGTACTTC. The entire variable domain, with the rest obtained from reference TRBV5-1 and TRBJ2-7, is as follows: KAGVTQTPRYLIKTRGQQVTLSCSPISGHRSVSWYQQTPGQGLQFLFEYFSETQRNKGNFPGRFSGRQFSNSRSEMNVSTLELGDSALYLCASSLGHLSYEQYFGPGTRLTVT.

This clone was counted a single time. J is TRBJ2-7 and V is TRBV6-5; the match to TRBD1 covers 10 bases. The germline V gene has CDR1 MNHEY and CDR2 SVGAGI. The CDR3 runs 15 residues. V shed 5 bases, J shed 1 base, and the junction held 5 bases outside the gene matches. CDR3 bases: TGTGCCAGCAGTCCAGACAGGGGGCAATCCTACGAGCAGTACTTC. Translation gives CASSPDRGQSYEQYF.

The rearrangement uses TRBV28 and TRBJ2-7; 8 bases match TRBD2. With 4 bases clipped from V and 1 base from J, the junction kept 9 bases outside the gene matches. CDR3 length equals 16 residues. Germline V gene data show CDR1 as MDHEN and CDR2 as SYDVKM. CDR3 coding DNA: TGTGCCAGCAGTTCACCCGGGACTAGGGGGTCCTACGAGCAGTACTTC. This translates into CASSSPGTRGSYEQYF. The variable domain in full, completed from reference TRBV28 and TRBJ2-7, reads DVKVTQSSRYLVKRTGEKVFLECVQDMDHENMFWYRQDPGLGLRLIYFSYDVKMKEKGDIPEGYSVSREKKERFSLILESASTNQTSMYLCASSSPGTRGSYEQYFGPGTRLTVT.

The J gene is TRBJ2-2, the V gene TRBV5-4, with D uncertain. Germline CDR1 and CDR2: SGHNT and YYREEE (reference sequence). The CDR3 spans 13 residues. Trimming pared 5 bases from V and 0 bases from J, leaving 5 bases between. The CDR3 loop reads CASRVPNTGELFF. The CDR3 region has the DNA TGTGCCAGCAGGGTCCCGAACACCGGGGAGCTGTTTTTT.

The chain joins TRBV5-4 to TRBJ2-5, with D tentatively TRBD1 (5 bases). CDR1 is SGHNT, CDR2 YYREEE, per germline (reference sequence). Trimming took 5 bases from V and 4 from J, leaving 12 bases between them. The CDR3 extends over 13 amino acids. The DNA for the CDR3 is TGTGCCAGCAGTCGACAGCTTGGAGAGACCCAGTACTTC. This encodes CASSRQLGETQYF.

The chain employs TRBV6-5 and TRBJ2-7; D is unclear. CDR1 and CDR2 (germline): MNHEY, SVGAGI. The germline V and J ends were trimmed by 6 bases and 0 bases, with 12 bases remaining between them. The CDR3 loop spans 14 amino acids. CDR3 residues: CASSIGLFSYEQYF. The CDR3 coding sequence is TGTGCCAGCAGCATAGGCTTATTCTCCTACGAGCAGTACTTC.

This clone has more than one count but fewer than ten. The chain has TRBV10-2 and TRBJ2-5; D not resolved. Germline assignment: CDR1 WSHSY and CDR2 SAAADI. This CDR3 is 13 amino acids long. The V end was cut by 5 bases, the J end by 1 base, with 8 bases between. The CDR3 protein is CASSSRIQETQYF. In nucleotides, the CDR3 is TGCGCCAGCAGTTCCCGGATCCAAGAGACCCAGTACTTC.

The rearrangement joins TRBV14 to TRBJ2-5; 7 bases align to TRBD2. Trimming cost V 1 base and J 6 bases; bases outside gene matches: 11. The CDR3 is 16 residues long. The germline V gene encodes CDR1 SGHDN and CDR2 FVKESK. This chain's CDR3 is CASSQGGSGATKTQYF. In DNA, the CDR3 is TGTGCCAGCAGCCAAGGAGGCAGCGGGGCAACTAAGACCCAGTACTTC.

The rearrangement links TRBV5-5 to TRBJ1-5, with 7 positions matching TRBD1. Germline-derived CDR1 and CDR2 are SGHKS and YYEKEE (reference sequence). The CDR3 is made up of 16 amino acids. The V gene end was trimmed by 1 base and the J gene end by 7 bases; junction bases not matched to a gene: 11. The CDR3 DNA sequence: TGTGCCAGCAGCTTGAACGGCGGGACAGTGGGACAGCCCCAGCATTTT. Translated, it gives CASSLNGGTVGQPQHF.

The chain joins TRBV30 to TRBJ2-7, with TRBD1 identical over 11 bases. The V and J ends lost 2 bases and 9 bases, in that order; junction bases with no gene match: 12. This CDR3 is 15 amino acids long. Germline CDR1 is GTSNPN and CDR2 is SVGIG (reference sequence). The CDR3 loop reads CAWSWGQGGSEVQYF. In DNA form, the CDR3 reads TGTGCCTGGAGTTGGGGACAGGGGGGCAGCGAAGTGCAGTACTTC.

In its sample, this clone was seen a few times. The gene calls are TRBV4-1 and TRBJ1-1; D is unresolved. V was clipped by 0 bases and J by 0 bases, with 8 bases between them. Germline V gene lookup returns CDR1 MGHRA and CDR2 YSYEKL. The length of the CDR3 is 15 residues. CDR3 residues: CASSQDGTLNTEAFF. The CDR3 bases are TGCGCCAGCAGCCAAGATGGCACACTGAACACTGAAGCTTTCTTT.

The chain links TRBV5-1 to TRBJ2-5, with TRBD1 identical over 9 bases. Germline V gene lookup returns CDR1 SGHRS and CDR2 YFSETQ. The CDR3 loop spans 16 amino acids. V lost 0 bases and J lost 1; bases outside the gene matches: 4. The DNA for the CDR3 is TGCGCCAGCAGCTTGGGGGTGGGACAGGGCCAAGAGACCCAGTACTTC. Residues: CASSLGVGQGQETQYF. The full variable domain, rest sourced from reference TRBV5-1 and TRBJ2-5, is KAGVTQTPRYLIKTRGQQVTLSCSPISGHRSVSWYQQTPGQGLQFLFEYFSETQRNKGNFPGRFSGRQFSNSRSEMNVSTLELGDSALYLCASSLGVGQGQETQYFGPGTRLLVL.

The rearrangement joins TRBV2 to TRBJ1-3; D might be TRBD1 (5 bases). V lost 8 bases and J 4 bases, leaving 15 bases between the germline ends. The CDR3 extends over 14 amino acids. Germline CDR1 and CDR2: SNHLY and FYNNEI. In DNA, the CDR3 is TGTGCCAGCTCGAGGGGCCGGGGAGGAAACACCATATATTTT. It codes for CASSRGRGGNTIYF. Full variable domain (rest looked up from reference TRBV2 and TRBJ1-3): EPEVTQTPSHQVTQMGQEVILRCVPISNHLYFYWYRQILGQKVEFLVSFYNNEISEKSEIFDDQFSVERPDGSNFTLKIRSTKLEDSAMYFCASSRGRGGNTIYFGEGSWLTVV.

CDR3 sequence: CASSPLTGAKNIQYF. The CDR3 nucleotides read TGTGCCAGCAGCCCCCTGACAGGGGCCAAAAACATTCAGTACTTC. The V and J genes are TRBV7-2 and TRBJ2-4; 7 positions match TRBD1. This CDR3 is 15 amino acids long. The germline CDR1 and CDR2 sequences are SGHTA and FQGNSA. The V segment lost 5 bases and the J segment 1 base; nucleotides outside the gene matches: 5. Full variable domain (rest looked up from reference TRBV7-2 and TRBJ2-4): GAGVSQSPSNKVTEKGKDVELRCDPISGHTALYWYRQSLGQGLEFLIYFQGNSAPDKSGLPSDRFSAERTGGSVSTLTIQRTQQEDSAVYLCASSPLTGAKNIQYFGAGTRLSVL.

The gene calls are TRBV2 and TRBJ2-3, with D possibly matching TRBD2 (6 bases). The CDR3 length is 19 residues. Trimming cost V 3 bases and J 0 bases, with 22 bases left between them. Per the germline V gene, CDR1 is SNHLY and CDR2 is FYNNEI. The CDR3 reads CASSDGVDRRGSSTDTQYF. CDR3 bases: TGTGCCAGCAGTGATGGTGTCGATCGGCGGGGCAGTAGCACAGATACGCAGTATTTT.

The gene calls are TRBV4-1 and TRBJ2-1; TRBD2 might be the D (5 bases). This CDR3 is 13 amino acids long. Germline loops: CDR1 MGHRA, CDR2 YSYEKL. The V gene lost 4 bases and the J gene lost 9 bases, with 13 bases spanning the gap. The CDR3 loop reads CASSRSGVAEQFF. The CDR3 DNA is TGCGCCAGCAGCCGTTCCGGGGTGGCTGAGCAGTTCTTC.

This chain uses TRBV7-2 with TRBJ2-3, with TRBD1 as a possible D gene (5 bases). Trimming removed 3 bases at V and 4 bases at J, with 8 bases between. CDR3 size: 13 residues. Germline CDR1 is SGHTA and CDR2 is FQGNSA. CDR3 nucleotides: TGTGCCAGCAGCTTGGGGCCGGCAGATACGCAGTATTTT. Residues: CASSLGPADTQYF.

This clone occurred a few times. The chain joins TRBV2 to TRBJ2-4; D may correspond to TRBD1 or TRBD2 (7 bases each). The CDR3 is made up of 15 amino acids. In germline, CDR1 is SNHLY, CDR2 FYNNEI. Trimming left V 4 bases short and J 5 bases short, with 15 bases between. The CDR3 loop reads CASSVRPGGENIQYF. The CDR3 DNA sequence: TGTGCCAGCAGTGTTCGTCCAGGGGGGGAAAACATTCAGTACTTC.

CDR3 DNA: TGCGCCAGCAGCCCGGGCCCCCAACCTTATCAGCCCCAGCATTTT. Its protein is CASSPGPQPYQPQHF. This sequence joins TRBV5-1 and TRBJ1-5; D is undetermined. The V end was cut by 4 bases, the J end by 5 bases, with 16 bases between. Germline V gene data show CDR1 as SGHRS and CDR2 as YFSETQ. CDR3 length: 15 amino acids.

The rearrangement links TRBV7-2 to TRBJ2-5, with D perhaps assigned TRBD1 or TRBD2 (6 bases each). The CDR3 spans 16 residues. Trimming removed 1 base from V and 5 bases from J, with 17 bases in between. Germline CDR1 and CDR2: SGHTA and FQGNSA. The CDR3 sequence: CASSLGLWGADETQYF. The CDR3, as DNA: TGTGCCAGCAGCTTAGGGCTTTGGGGGGCAGACGAGACCCAGTACTTC.

This chain joins TRBV7-6 and TRBJ1-1, with D tentatively TRBD1 (6 bases). In germline, CDR1 is SGHVS, CDR2 FNYEAQ. The CDR3 covers 14 residues. V lost 6 bases and J 1 base, leaving 12 bases between the germline ends. DNA for the CDR3: TGTGCCAGCAGGTCGGTACAGGGGAACACTGAAGCTTTCTTT. Translated: CASRSVQGNTEAFF.

The CDR3 nucleotides are TGTGCCAGTAGTAATTCCCGGCCACCATACACCGGGGAGCTGTTTTTT. This codes for CASSNSRPPYTGELFF. This chain joins TRBV19 and TRBJ2-2; D gene unclear. Per germline, CDR1 LNHDA and CDR2 SQIVND (reference sequence). This CDR3 contains 16 residues. V was pared by 4 bases and J by 3 bases, with 15 bases between.

The table lists this clone with a few counts. The chain carries TRBV27 and TRBJ1-1; D ambiguous. The CDR3 extends over 14 amino acids. The germline CDR1 and CDR2 sequences are MNHEY and SMNVEV (reference sequence). Trimming took 6 bases from V and 12 from J, leaving 23 bases between them. CDR3 region: CASSDSDGITASFF. The CDR3 coding sequence is TGTGCCAGCAGCGACTCCGACGGAATCACTGCTTCTTTCTTT.

V is TRBV5-1 and J is TRBJ1-1, with D hard to call. V was cut by 4 bases and J by 1 base, with 14 bases left in between. Germline V gene lookup returns CDR1 SGHRS and CDR2 YFSETQ. CDR3 length: 15 amino acids. The CDR3 reads CASSPGYNRNTEAFF. The CDR3 region has the DNA TGCGCCAGCAGCCCCGGGTACAATCGGAACACTGAAGCTTTCTTT.

The chain combines TRBV6-4 with TRBJ1-6, with a possible D match to TRBD1 (6 bases). V lost 6 bases and J 9 bases, leaving 15 bases between the germline ends. Germline V lookup: CDR1 MRHNA, CDR2 SNTAGT. CDR3 length equals 14 residues. This chain's CDR3 is CASSETGLGSPLHF. The CDR3 DNA follows: TGTGCCAGCAGCGAGACAGGTTTGGGTTCACCCCTCCACTTT.

The V and J genes are TRBV15 and TRBJ2-1; D possibly corresponds to TRBD2 (6 bases). V was clipped by 0 bases and J by 2 bases, with 8 bases between them. The CDR3 spans 15 residues. Germline V gene sequence: CDR1 LNHNV, CDR2 YYDKDF (reference sequence). CDR3 region: CATSRDSGPYNEQFF. The CDR3 coding sequence is TGTGCCACCAGCAGAGATAGCGGCCCCTACAATGAGCAGTTCTTC.

The V and J genes are TRBV10-2 and TRBJ1-4; 7 positions agree with TRBD1. The CDR3 has 14 amino acids. The J segment lost 4 bases and the V segment lost 7 bases, leaving 6 bases of the junction unmatched. CDR1 is WSHSY, CDR2 SAAADI, per germline. The CDR3 region is CASTGGQLNEKLFF. In DNA, the CDR3 is TGCGCCAGCACTGGGGGACAGCTTAATGAAAAACTGTTTTTT.